These 21 T cell receptor beta chains were sequenced from one sample in a study of blood T cell repertoires in COVID-19. Repertoires were generated with immunoSEQ multiplex PCR, while TCRdb's copy carries only in-frame clones and drops some. The profile shows more than 85,000 clones, 87% of them singletons. The sample was peripheral blood. The origin of the receptors is a woman in her fifties or sixties with COVID-19, enrolled during active disease.

V gene TRBV6-8 combines with J gene TRBJ2-1; TRBD2 aligns across 10 bases. Germline CDR1 MNHGY, CDR2 SAAAGT. The CDR3 is 15 amino acids. V gave up 6 bases and J gave up 4 bases; unmatched junction bases: 6. The CDR3 sequence: CASSLSGGGYNEQFF. For the CDR3, the DNA is TGTGCCAGCAGCCTAAGCGGGGGGGGATACAATGAGCAGTTCTTC.

The gene calls are TRBV9 and TRBJ1-2; 8 bases line up with TRBD1. The germline gives CDR1 SGDLS, CDR2 YYNGEE. Trimming removed 0 bases from V and 8 bases from J; junction bases left unmatched: 6. The CDR3 extends over 14 amino acids. The CDR3 sequence: CASSVADRGWGYTF. The CDR3 DNA is TGTGCCAGCAGCGTAGCCGACAGGGGTTGGGGCTACACCTTC.

This chain connects TRBV7-9 to TRBJ1-1, with D uncertain. V was pared by 6 bases and J by 1 base, with 12 bases between. The CDR3 runs to 14 residues. CDR1 is SEHNR and CDR2 is FQNEAQ in the germline V gene (reference sequence). CDR3 bases: TGTGCCAGCAGACGATCAACAGAGAACACTGAAGCTTTCTTT. This gives the protein CASRRSTENTEAFF.

The chain has TRBV2 and TRBJ2-4, with D possibly TRBD1 on 5 matching bases. Trimming removed 6 bases at V and 8 bases at J, with 20 bases between. Germline CDR1 and CDR2: SNHLY and FYNNEI. CDR3 length equals 15 residues. Here the CDR3 reads CASRREGQPPYIQYF. The CDR3 DNA is TGTGCCAGCAGAAGAGAAGGACAACCCCCTTACATTCAGTACTTC.

This rearrangement joins TRBV11-3 to TRBJ2-5, with a possible D match to TRBD1 (7 bases). Germline CDR1 is SGHNT and CDR2 is YENEEA. The CDR3 is 14 residues long. V was clipped by 3 bases and J by 1 base, with 9 bases between them. The CDR3 loop reads CASSFQGGQETQYF. DNA of the CDR3: TGTGCCAGCAGCTTTCAGGGGGGCCAAGAGACCCAGTACTTC.

This chain joins TRBV6-5 and TRBJ1-4, with 7 bases fitting TRBD1. CDR1 and CDR2 from the germline V gene are MNHEY and SVGAGI. Trimming took 0 bases from V and 5 from J; bases not matched to a gene: 3. The CDR3 totals 15 residues. The CDR3 DNA follows: TGTGCCAGCAGTTACTCTGGGACAGACAATGAAAAACTGTTTTTT. Translating it yields CASSYSGTDNEKLFF.

The V and J genes are TRBV2 and TRBJ1-5, with a possible D match to TRBD1 (6 bases). V lost 9 bases and J lost 2, with 11 bases in between. The CDR3 spans 13 residues. CDR1 and CDR2 (germline): SNHLY, FYNNEI. The CDR3 coding sequence is TGTGCCAGTAGGGACATGGGCAATCAGCCCCAGCATTTT. Its translation: CASRDMGNQPQHF.

The V and J genes are TRBV28 and TRBJ2-1, with D perhaps TRBD2 (6 bases). V was shortened by 1 base and J by 0 bases, with 7 bases between the two germline ends. The CDR3 length is 15 residues. Germline CDR1 MDHEN, CDR2 SYDVKM. DNA for the CDR3: TGTGCCAGCAGTTTATTGCGGGGCTCCTACAATGAGCAGTTCTTC. Translated: CASSLLRGSYNEQFF.

This clone was observed once. The chain carries TRBV27 and TRBJ2-5, with D perhaps matching TRBD1 (5 bases). CDR3 size: 15 residues. The ends were cut back, 4 bases at V and 2 bases at J, with 14 bases in the middle. Germline V gives CDR1 MNHEY, CDR2 SMNVEV (reference sequence). CDR3 sequence reads: CASSSPRTKQETQYF. As DNA, the CDR3 is TGTGCCAGCAGTTCGCCGCGGACAAAACAAGAGACCCAGTACTTC.

This clone appeared once. J is TRBJ2-7 and V is TRBV28; 7 nucleotides agree with TRBD1. The CDR3 covers 13 residues. Trimming removed 7 bases from V and 2 bases from J; junction bases left unmatched: 5. CDR1 MDHEN and CDR2 SYDVKM come from the germline V gene. CDR3 DNA: TGTGCCAGCACCGGACAGGAGGCCTACGAGCAGTACTTC. Encoded protein: CASTGQEAYEQYF.

This chain joins TRBV11-2 and TRBJ2-1, with 10 bases that match TRBD1. The CDR3 loop spans 14 amino acids. CDR1 and CDR2 (germline): SGHAT, FQNNGV. V lost 5 bases to trimming and J lost 8 bases; unmatched junction nucleotides: 6. As DNA, the CDR3 is TGTGCCAGCAGCCAATCGACAGGGGGCTATGAGCAGTTCTTC. This encodes CASSQSTGGYEQFF.

The genes are TRBV10-1 and TRBJ2-7, with 8 bases lining up with TRBD1. The CDR3 spans 14 residues. After removal of 4 bases from V and 2 bases from J, the junction contained 4 bases not matched to a gene. The germline gives CDR1 WNHNN, CDR2 SYGVQD (reference sequence). The chain's CDR3 is CASSVGQGPYEQYF. Written as DNA, the CDR3 is TGCGCCAGCAGTGTCGGACAGGGACCCTACGAGCAGTACTTC.

On this clone: This sample includes further DNA sequences coding for the same CDR3. The chain is built from TRBV7-3 and TRBJ2-3; 11 bases match TRBD2. This CDR3 has 15 residues. CDR1 is SGHTA and CDR2 is FQGTGA in the germline V gene. The junction had 3 bases not matched to a gene; V was cut back by 3 bases and J by 4 bases. This chain's CDR3 is CASSFSGGAADTQYF. CDR3 nucleotide sequence: TGTGCCAGCAGCTTTAGCGGGGGGGCCGCAGATACGCAGTATTTT.

This chain joins TRBV3-1 (or the pseudogene TRBV3-2) and TRBJ2-3; 11 bases are shared with TRBD2. There are 17 residues in the CDR3. Trimming at V came to 3 bases and at J to 6 bases, leaving 11 bases not matched to a gene. CDR1 LGHDT and CDR2 YNNKEL come from the germline V gene (reference sequence). CDR3 nucleotide sequence: TGTGCCAGCAGCCAGGGCACTACTAGCGGGGGAGGCGATACGCAGTATTTT. This sequence encodes CASSQGTTSGGGDTQYF.

The chain is built from TRBV19 and TRBJ2-3; D may be TRBD1 (6 bases). The CDR3 covers 14 residues. Germline V gives CDR1 LNHDA, CDR2 SQIVND (reference sequence). Trimming stripped 10 bases from V and 3 bases from J, with 17 bases between. Here the CDR3 reads CATKGQQGTDTQYF. DNA of the CDR3: TGTGCCACCAAGGGCCAACAGGGAACAGATACGCAGTATTTT.

This clone was seen only a few times. This sample also contains other DNA sequences that code for the same CDR3. This chain joins TRBV11-3 and TRBJ2-7; D may be TRBD1 (5 bases). The CDR3 spans 16 residues. The germline V gene has CDR1 SGHNT and CDR2 YENEEA. Trimming removed 0 bases at V and 1 base at J, with 13 bases between. The CDR3 reads CASSLDLGAGSYEQYF. The CDR3 DNA reads TGTGCCAGCAGCTTAGATCTAGGCGCAGGGTCCTACGAGCAGTACTTC.

The chain combines TRBV27 with TRBJ2-3; perhaps TRBD2 as D (5 bases). CDR3 length equals 15 residues. From germline, CDR1 is MNHEY and CDR2 SMNVEV (reference sequence). Between the trimmed V and J ends, which lost 6 bases and 4 bases, there was a span of 17 bases. The CDR3 spells CASRRLAFSSDTQYF. The CDR3 region has the DNA TGTGCCAGCAGGCGGCTAGCTTTTTCTTCAGATACGCAGTATTTT.

This sequence joins TRBV9 and TRBJ1-3; possibly TRBD1 for D (6 bases). Trimming removed 4 bases at V and 4 bases at J, with 15 bases between. CDR1 and CDR2 (germline): SGDLS, YYNGEE. CDR3 length equals 15 residues. The CDR3 loop is CASSPQDGGGNTIYF. The DNA for the CDR3 is TGTGCCAGCAGCCCCCAGGATGGGGGCGGAAACACCATATATTTT.

This clone has more than one count but fewer than ten. The rearrangement links TRBV6-6 to TRBJ1-5; D unclear. V dropped 7 bases and J dropped 1 base, with 11 bases sitting between them. Germline V gives CDR1 MNHNY, CDR2 SVGAGI (reference sequence). The CDR3 consists of 14 residues. The CDR3 region has the DNA TGTGCCAGCACCAAAGGAGAGAGCAATCAGCCCCAGCATTTT. Encoded protein: CASTKGESNQPQHF.

V usage is TRBV5-4 and J usage is TRBJ1-6; D may be TRBD1 (6 bases). The CDR3 contains 12 residues. CDR1 and CDR2 from the germline V gene are SGHNT and YYREEE (reference sequence). Deletions cut 5 bases from V and 13 bases from J, with 13 bases between. The CDR3 nucleotides read TGTGCCAGCAGAACGACAGGATCGCCCCTCCACTTT. The encoded protein is CASRTTGSPLHF.

The V call is TRBV2, the J call TRBJ1-5, with D tentatively TRBD1 (6 bases). This CDR3 spans 16 amino acids. Trimming took 5 bases from V and 0 from J, leaving 14 bases between them. Germline CDR1 reads SNHLY; CDR2 reads FYNNEI. CDR3 coding DNA: TGTGCCAGCAGTCAACAGGGCGGCGGTAGCAATCAGCCCCAGCATTTT. It translates to CASSQQGGGSNQPQHF.